A selection of T cell receptor beta chains follows, all from one sample in a study of blood T cells in healthy people across ages. TCRdb analysed the 5' RACE reads with MiXCR anew, one entry per CDR3 protein. The data hold around 1.5 million distinct CDR3 sequences, with 42% observed a single time. The sequencing sample was made of blood. Receptor source: a woman aged 18-35 years in good health. CDR3s include the opening cysteine and the closing phenylalanine or tryptophan. The D gene is left open where the match is weak. Some rows mark clone size as missing; the rest say once, few, many or name a class of expanded clone.

DNA: TGCAGCGTTGTAACGAGGGGTAGCACAGATACGCAGTATTTT
CDR3: CSVVTRGSTDTQYF
D: NA
V: TRBV29-1
size: few
J: TRBJ2-3

DNA: TGTGCCAGCAAACCCCCCCTAGCGCCGTCGGGGAACATGTACACCGGGGAGCTGTTTTTT
CDR3: CASKPPLAPSGNMYTGELFF
D: NA
V: TRBV7-9
size: NA
J: TRBJ2-2

DNA: TGTGCCATCAAGGGGGGCAGCGGGAGAAATCGGGAGACCCAGTACTTC
CDR3: CAIKGGSGRNRETQYF
D: TRBD2
V: TRBV10-3
size: NA
J: TRBJ2-5

DNA: TGTGCCAGCAGCTTAGGTCCGGCGGGAGGTCCCGACAATGAGCAGTTCTTC
CDR3: CASSLGPAGGPDNEQFF
D: TRBD2
V: TRBV7-9
size: few
J: TRBJ2-1

DNA: TGTGCCAGCAGCTTTGCCGGGAGGGTTAGGGAGACCCAGTACTTC
CDR3: CASSFAGRVRETQYF
D: TRBD2
V: TRBV5-4
size: NA
J: TRBJ2-5

DNA: TGCGCCAGCAGCTTCAACGACAGGGTTAATCCACACACCACAGATACGCAGTATTTT
CDR3: CASSFNDRVNPHTTDTQYF
D: TRBD1
V: TRBV5-1
size: NA
J: TRBJ2-3

DNA: TGCAGTGCTAGATGGATGACTAGCGGCCTTTGGGAGCAGTACTTC
CDR3: CSARWMTSGLWEQYF
D: TRBD2
V: TRBV20-1
size: NA
J: TRBJ2-5

DNA: TGTGCCAGCAGCTTCCCAGGAGACACAAACAGCGAGACCCAGTACTTC
CDR3: CASSFPGDTNSETQYF
D: NA
V: TRBV7-2
size: NA
J: TRBJ2-5

DNA: TGCGCCAGCAGCCTCGGCCGGGGGGGCCAATTCAATGAGCAGTTCTTC
CDR3: CASSLGRGGQFNEQFF
D: TRBD2
V: TRBV5-1
size: NA
J: TRBJ2-1

DNA: TGTGCCAGCAGTTTTCCCGGTTATAATTCACCCCTCCACTTT
CDR3: CASSFPGYNSPLHF
D: NA
V: TRBV12-3/TRBV12-4
size: NA
J: TRBJ1-6

DNA: TGTGCCAGCAGTGACTCCAACTACAATGAGCAGTTCTTC
CDR3: CASSDSNYNEQFF
D: NA
V: TRBV25-1
size: few
J: TRBJ2-1

DNA: TGTGCCAGCAGTCTGGGGGGGACAGGCAATTCACCCCTCCACTTT
CDR3: CASSLGGTGNSPLHF
D: TRBD1
V: TRBV28
size: NA
J: TRBJ1-6

DNA: TGTGCCAGGGGGGGACTAGCGGGGGAGAGAACAGATACGCAGTATTTT
CDR3: CARGGLAGERTDTQYF
D: TRBD2
V: TRBV27
size: NA
J: TRBJ2-3

DNA: TGTGCCAGCAGTGACGATGAGACCCAGTACTTC
CDR3: CASSDDETQYF
D: NA
V: TRBV6-5
size: few
J: TRBJ2-5

DNA: TGCAGTGCTGAGAGCGCTAGTGGCGGAACCTCCTACGAGCAGTACTTC
CDR3: CSAESASGGTSYEQYF
D: NA
V: TRBV20-1
size: NA
J: TRBJ2-7

DNA: TGCAGTGCTAGAGCGGCGGGGGCGGGCAATGAGCAGTTCTTC
CDR3: CSARAAGAGNEQFF
D: NA
V: TRBV20-1
size: NA
J: TRBJ2-1

DNA: TGTGCCAGCAGTTACTCGGGACTAGCGGACTACGAGCAGTACTTC
CDR3: CASSYSGLADYEQYF
D: TRBD2
V: TRBV6-2/TRBV6-3
size: few
J: TRBJ2-7

DNA: TGTGCCAGCAGTGCAAAACCATTCGGGACAGCTACTAACTATGGCTACACCTTC
CDR3: CASSAKPFGTATNYGYTF
D: TRBD1
V: TRBV6-1
size: few
J: TRBJ1-2

DNA: TGTGCCAGCAGTCTGTGGACCGTCTACAATGAGCAGTTCTTC
CDR3: CASSLWTVYNEQFF
D: NA
V: TRBV6-2/TRBV6-3
size: NA
J: TRBJ2-1

DNA: TGCGCCAGCAGCTTGGAGGTAGCGGGTCCCTACGAGCAGTACTTC
CDR3: CASSLEVAGPYEQYF
D: TRBD2
V: TRBV5-1
size: few
J: TRBJ2-7

DNA: TGCAGTGCTACCGACGGGCTAGCCGGCGGCATTCAGTACTTC
CDR3: CSATDGLAGGIQYF
D: NA
V: TRBV20-1
size: few
J: TRBJ2-4

DNA: TGTGCCAGCCGAGTGGTGAGCTCCTACAATGAGCAGTTCTTC
CDR3: CASRVVSSYNEQFF
D: NA
V: TRBV6-5
size: NA
J: TRBJ2-1

DNA: TGTGCCTGGGGCACCGGGGGCACAGATACGCAGTATTTT
CDR3: CAWGTGGTDTQYF
D: NA
V: TRBV30
size: once
J: TRBJ2-3

DNA: TGTGCCAGCAGTTGGGGACAGGGCACCTACAATGAGCAGTTCTTC
CDR3: CASSWGQGTYNEQFF
D: TRBD1
V: TRBV27
size: NA
J: TRBJ2-1

DNA: TGTGCCAGCAGTTCCCGGGACAGGGGGCGAGGAGAGACCCAGTACTTC
CDR3: CASSSRDRGRGETQYF
D: TRBD1
V: TRBV6-5
size: NA
J: TRBJ2-5

DNA: TGTGCCAGCAGTAGAAGCGGGGCAACAGATACGCAGTATTTT
CDR3: CASSRSGATDTQYF
D: TRBD2
V: TRBV2
size: NA
J: TRBJ2-3

DNA: TGTGCCAGCAGCTTAGTAGGACGGGGGCTTGGCACAGATACGCAGTATTTT
CDR3: CASSLVGRGLGTDTQYF
D: NA
V: TRBV7-2
size: NA
J: TRBJ2-3

DNA: TGTGCCAGCAGTTTAAGCCCGGGACAGGATAGCAATCAGCCCCAGCATTTT
CDR3: CASSLSPGQDSNQPQHF
D: TRBD1
V: TRBV12-3/TRBV12-4
size: NA
J: TRBJ1-5

DNA: TGTGCCAGCAGCCGATTACAGGGGGCTGAAGCTTTCTTT
CDR3: CASSRLQGAEAFF
D: TRBD1
V: TRBV14
size: NA
J: TRBJ1-1

DNA: TGTGCCAGCAGCTTGATCGGGGGGTACACTGAAGCTTTCTTT
CDR3: CASSLIGGYTEAFF
D: NA
V: TRBV7-9
size: NA
J: TRBJ1-1

DNA: TGTGCCACCCGCTCGAGGGAGTACTTC
CDR3: CATRSREYF
D: NA
V: TRBV6-1
size: NA
J: TRBJ2-4

DNA: TGCGCCAGCAGCCTCGGGGGGGCTTTGGACTATGGCTACACCTTC
CDR3: CASSLGGALDYGYTF
D: NA
V: TRBV4-1
size: NA
J: TRBJ1-2